Here is one T cell receptor beta chain with its context. Its antigen remains unknown. A junction boundary mismatches the germline segment, possibly from a read error. This record belongs to a study of tumor-infiltrating lymphocytes in primary liver carcinoma. Study summary: Recorded tumor stage was T1-T3 N0M0, with diameters of about 4 to 11 cm.

A primer matching the constant region was used to make TCR beta cDNA from approximately 0.55 ug of total RNA. Each TCR beta library was derived from three nested multiplex PCR rounds that employed slightly modified ARM-PCR. Running roughly 10 cycles apiece, the first two PCR rounds relied on TRBV1-TRBV30 forward primers together with a C-beta reverse primer. TCRdb passed the multiplex PCR reads through MiXCR, listing each CDR3 protein once. Of 250,000 to 350,000 distinct CDR3 sequences in the sample, more than 55% were seen once. Study-level points and caveats: Tumor-adjacent and tumor-blood pairs showed less overlap than tumor region pairs.

Germline-derived CDR1 and CDR2 are MGHRA and YSYEKL. CDR3 length equals 15 residues. RNA isolated from unsorted whole blood supplied the blood RNA, with germline DNA also extracted. Sequencing was done on a sample of peripheral blood. This TCR was recovered from a woman younger than 45 with primary liver carcinoma and hepatitis B virus infection. This chain joins TRBV4-1 and TRBJ1-1; D is ambiguous. CDR3 sequence reads: CASSQEVTGDADAFF. CDR3 nucleotide sequence: TGCGCCAGCAGCCAAGAGGTAACGGGCGACGCTGATGCTTTCTTT.